The present T cell receptor (beta chain) was sequenced within a study of shared clonotypes between healthy human individuals. Some clones are missing from TCRdb's copy, which holds only in-frame ones; the method was immunoSEQ multiplex PCR. The sample lists 2 million to 2.5 million clones, approximately 95% occurring once. The clonotype was recovered from a man between 18 and 29 years old in good health. The sample consisted of naive CD4+ T cells sorted from blood. Subset of the sample: CD45RA+ positively selected.

The CDR3, as DNA: TGCGCCAGCAGCTTGGGTAGAGAGCGGGGCTATGGCTACACCTTC. Amino acid sequence: CASSLGRERGYGYTF. This chain joins TRBV5-1 and TRBJ1-2; unclear D gene. The CDR3 is 15 residues long. Germline-derived CDR1 and CDR2 are SGHRS and YFSETQ. V gave up 0 bases and J gave up 4 bases, with 13 bases separating them.